These 15 T cell receptor beta chains were all obtained from the same sample, sequenced in a study of response to subunit inactivated influenza vaccine. TCRdb called the RT-PCR reads again in MiXCR, with one record for every CDR3 protein. The sample carries about 150,000 distinct CDR3 sequences, 9.5% to 12% recorded once. The sample in question was CD8+ T cells sorted from PBMCs, obtained around 25 months after vaccination. The receptors stem from a man between 50 and 75 years old who received an inactivated influenza vaccine.

This sequence joins TRBV10-3 and TRBJ1-1; possible D gene TRBD1, 5 bases. This CDR3 region has 15 residues. Per germline, CDR1 ENHRY and CDR2 SYGVKD. V was cut by 0 bases and J by 5 bases, with 13 bases left in between. CDR3 amino acids: CAISESAQGNTEAFF. The CDR3 region has the DNA TGTGCCATCAGTGAGTCGGCCCAGGGAAATACTGAAGCTTTCTTT.

The rearrangement links TRBV28 to TRBJ2-6; no clear D gene. The CDR3 covers 14 residues. The V gene's germline CDR1 is MDHEN and CDR2 SYDVKM. Trimming left V 6 bases short and J 0 bases short, with 6 bases between. The CDR3 nucleotides are TGTGCCAGCAGACCGGACTCTGGGGCCAACGTCCTGACTTTC. Translated, it gives CASRPDSGANVLTF.

This clonotype was observed a handful of times. The rearrangement links TRBV15 to TRBJ2-1; 8 bases are a match to TRBD1. The CDR3 extends over 17 amino acids. With V trimmed by 2 bases and J by 1 base, 7 bases remained unmatched. Per the germline V gene, CDR1 is LNHNV and CDR2 is YYDKDF (reference sequence). DNA for the CDR3: TGTGCCACCAGCAGACAGACAGGGGCTTGGTCCTACAATGAGCAGTTCTTC. Protein product: CATSRQTGAWSYNEQFF.

This clonotype was seen only a few times. The V gene is TRBV12-3 or TRBV12-4, the J gene TRBJ2-1, with a weak D call TRBD2 (5 bases). The ends were cut back, 6 bases at V and 6 bases at J, with 12 bases in the middle. The CDR3 contains 13 residues. The DNA for the CDR3 is TGTGCCAGCAGCCTCGGGGATATCAATGAGCAGTTCTTC. Protein sequence: CASSLGDINEQFF.

This clonotype rates as medium-sized. V usage is TRBV5-5 and J usage is TRBJ2-7, with 7 nucleotides matching TRBD1. This CDR3 spans 14 amino acids. Unmatched junction bases numbered 4, after V lost 1 base and J lost 3 bases. The germline V gene encodes CDR1 SGHKS and CDR2 YYEKEE (reference sequence). The CDR3 coding sequence is TGTGCCAGCAGCTTGAGGACAGGAGGCTACGAGCAGTACTTC. Protein: CASSLRTGGYEQYF.

This clonotype occurred a few times. V and J are TRBV12-3 or TRBV12-4 and TRBJ2-2; D is undetermined. This CDR3 region has 15 residues. V shed 3 bases and J shed 1 base, with 9 bases lying between them. The CDR3, as DNA: TGTGCCAGCAGTTTCCCCGGCGGGAACACCGGGGAGCTGTTTTTT. Translated: CASSFPGGNTGELFF.

This chain joins TRBV20-1 and TRBJ1-5; D unresolved. Per germline, CDR1 DFQATT and CDR2 SNEGSKA (reference sequence). This CDR3 contains 12 residues. With 3 bases removed from V and 6 bases from J, the gap between germline ends came to 9 bases. Written as DNA, the CDR3 is TGCAGTGCTAGGTTGGGGATTCAGCCCCAGCATTTT. Amino acids: CSARLGIQPQHF.

There are a few counts of this clonotype. This chain links TRBV29-1 with TRBJ2-3, with 10 bases lining up with TRBD2. Trimming took 4 bases from V and 0 from J; bases not matched to a gene: 1. The germline gives CDR1 SQVTM, CDR2 ANQGSEA. This CDR3 spans 14 amino acids. CDR3 DNA: TGCAGCGTTGGGACTAGCGGAAGCACAGATACGCAGTATTTT. This sequence encodes CSVGTSGSTDTQYF.

This clonotype has just a few counts. The chain joins TRBV12-3 or TRBV12-4 to TRBJ2-1; 13 bases align to TRBD2. V trimming: 6 bases; J trimming: 7 bases; junction bases outside the gene matches: 6. The length of the CDR3 is 15 residues. CDR3 amino acids: CASRTPGLAGNEQFF. The CDR3 nucleotides are TGTGCCAGCAGGACCCCGGGACTAGCGGGAAATGAGCAGTTCTTC.

This clonotype was observed a few times. The J gene is TRBJ2-1, the V gene TRBV2; 8 bases fit TRBD2. From germline, CDR1 is SNHLY and CDR2 FYNNEI. Trimming removed 3 bases from V and 4 bases from J; junction bases left unmatched: 2. The CDR3 is 14 residues long. CDR3 sequence: CASSEGGGYNEQFF. The CDR3 region has the DNA TGTGCCAGCAGTGAGGGCGGGGGGTACAATGAGCAGTTCTTC.

This clonotype occurred once. One junction end does not reproduce the germline sequence, and a read error may be involved. The rearrangement links TRBV12-3 or TRBV12-4 to TRBJ2-1; D might be TRBD2 (6 bases). The CDR3 length is 14 residues. In DNA, the CDR3 is TGTCCCAGCAGTTTAACCAGCGGGTACAATGAGCAGTTCTTC. Translated, it gives CPSSLTSGYNEQFF.

This clonotype was observed a handful of times. The chain links TRBV28 to TRBJ2-7, with D possibly being TRBD1 or TRBD2 (5 bases each). Deletions cut 3 bases from V and 0 bases from J, with 18 bases between. Germline lookup yields CDR1 MDHEN and CDR2 SYDVKM. CDR3 length: 17 residues. CDR3 sequence (DNA): TGTGCCAGCAGTTTTGGGGCCCGGGGATATTTCTCCTACGAGCAGTACTTC. It codes for CASSFGARGYFSYEQYF.

This clonotype was observed many times. The chain carries TRBV29-1 and TRBJ1-5; 7 bases line up with TRBD1. The CDR3 is 14 residues long. Germline values: CDR1 SQVTM, CDR2 ANQGSEA. Unmatched junction bases numbered 5, after V lost 6 bases and J lost 0 bases. CDR3 region: CSVETGYSNQPQHF. DNA for the CDR3: TGCAGCGTAGAGACAGGGTATAGCAATCAGCCCCAGCATTTT. The full variable domain, its missing parts supplied by reference TRBV29-1 and TRBJ1-5, is SAVISQKPSRDICQRGTSLTIQCQVDSQVTMMFWYRQQPGQSLTLIATANQGSEATYESGFVIDKFPISRPNLTFSTLTVSNMSPEDSSIYLCSVETGYSNQPQHFGDGTRLSIL.

This clonotype has at least ten counts. One end of the junction does not line up with germline, which may come from a read error. The chain is built from TRBV12-3 or TRBV12-4 and TRBJ1-2; 7 positions agree with TRBD1. The CDR3 runs to 12 residues. Here the CDR3 DNA reads TGTGCCAGCAGTCCATATTGGGACAGCGGGTCCTTC. Amino acids: CASSPYWDSGSF.

This clonotype occurred a few times. This chain joins TRBV27 and TRBJ2-3, with D tentatively TRBD1 (6 bases). The CDR3 spans 15 residues. The V and J ends lost 3 bases and 3 bases respectively, with 13 bases between them. Germline values: CDR1 MNHEY, CDR2 SMNVEV (reference sequence). CDR3 sequence reads: CASSFWGQWTDTQYF. CDR3 coding DNA: TGTGCCAGCAGTTTCTGGGGGCAGTGGACAGATACGCAGTATTTT.